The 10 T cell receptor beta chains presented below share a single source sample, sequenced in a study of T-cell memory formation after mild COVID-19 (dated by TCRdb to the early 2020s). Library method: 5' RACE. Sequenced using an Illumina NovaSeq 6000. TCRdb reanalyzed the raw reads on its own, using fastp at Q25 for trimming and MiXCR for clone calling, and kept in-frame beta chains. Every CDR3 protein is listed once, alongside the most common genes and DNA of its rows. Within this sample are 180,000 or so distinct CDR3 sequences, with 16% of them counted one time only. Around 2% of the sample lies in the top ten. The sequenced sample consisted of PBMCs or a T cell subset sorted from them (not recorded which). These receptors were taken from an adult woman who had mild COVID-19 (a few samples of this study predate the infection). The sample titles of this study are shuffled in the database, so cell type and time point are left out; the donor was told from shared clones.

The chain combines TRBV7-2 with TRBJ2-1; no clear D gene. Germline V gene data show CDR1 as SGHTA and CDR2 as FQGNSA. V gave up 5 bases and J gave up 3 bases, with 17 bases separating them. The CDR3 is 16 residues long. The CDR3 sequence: CASSPALSLLYNEQFF. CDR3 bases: TGTGCCAGCAGCCCAGCTTTGAGCCTACTCTACAATGAGCAGTTCTTC.

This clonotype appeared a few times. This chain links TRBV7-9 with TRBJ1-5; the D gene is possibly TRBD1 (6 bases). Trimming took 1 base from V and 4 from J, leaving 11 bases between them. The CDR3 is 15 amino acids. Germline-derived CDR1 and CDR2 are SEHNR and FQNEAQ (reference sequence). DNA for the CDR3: TGTGCCAGCAGCTTAGGAACAGGGAGGAATCAGCCCCAGCATTTT. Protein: CASSLGTGRNQPQHF.

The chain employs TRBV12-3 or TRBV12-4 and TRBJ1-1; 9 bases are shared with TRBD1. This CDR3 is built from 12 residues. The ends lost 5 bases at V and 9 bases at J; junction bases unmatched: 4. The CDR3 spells CASSHGQGQAFF. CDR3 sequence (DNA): TGTGCCAGCAGTCACGGACAGGGGCAAGCTTTCTTT.

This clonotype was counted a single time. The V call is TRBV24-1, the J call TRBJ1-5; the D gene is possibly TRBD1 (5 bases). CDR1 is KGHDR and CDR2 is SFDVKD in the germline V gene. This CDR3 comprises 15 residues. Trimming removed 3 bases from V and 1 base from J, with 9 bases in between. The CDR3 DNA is TGTGCCACCAGTGATCGGGGGGGGAGCAATCAGCCCCAGCATTTT. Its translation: CATSDRGGSNQPQHF.

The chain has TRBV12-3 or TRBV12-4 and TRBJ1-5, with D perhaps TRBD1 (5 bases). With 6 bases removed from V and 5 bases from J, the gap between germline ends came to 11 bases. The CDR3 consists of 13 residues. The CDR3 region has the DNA TGTGCCAGCAGCACCGCGGGGCATCAGCCCCAGCATTTT. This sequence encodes CASSTAGHQPQHF.

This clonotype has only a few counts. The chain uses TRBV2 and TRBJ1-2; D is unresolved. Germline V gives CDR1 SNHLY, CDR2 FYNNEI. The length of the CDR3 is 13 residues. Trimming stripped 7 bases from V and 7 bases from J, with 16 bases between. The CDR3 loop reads CASTRQPSIGYTF. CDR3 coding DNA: TGTGCCAGCACCAGACAACCGAGCATTGGCTACACCTTC. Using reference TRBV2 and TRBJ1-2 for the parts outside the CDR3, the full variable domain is EPEVTQTPSHQVTQMGQEVILRCVPISNHLYFYWYRQILGQKVEFLVSFYNNEISEKSEIFDDQFSVERPDGSNFTLKIRSTKLEDSAMYFCASTRQPSIGYTFGSGTRLTVV.

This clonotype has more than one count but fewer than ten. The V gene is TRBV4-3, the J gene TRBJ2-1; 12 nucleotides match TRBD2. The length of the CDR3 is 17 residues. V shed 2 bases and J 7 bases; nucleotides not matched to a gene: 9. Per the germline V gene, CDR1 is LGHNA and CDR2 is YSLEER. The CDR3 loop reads CASSQQSGTSGRNEQFF. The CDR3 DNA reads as TGCGCCAGCAGCCAACAGAGTGGCACTAGCGGGAGGAATGAGCAGTTCTTC.

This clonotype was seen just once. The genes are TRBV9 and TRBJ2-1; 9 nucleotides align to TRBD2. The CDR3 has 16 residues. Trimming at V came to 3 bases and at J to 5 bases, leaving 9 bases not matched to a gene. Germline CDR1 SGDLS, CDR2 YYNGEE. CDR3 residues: CASSGVRLAGNNEQFF. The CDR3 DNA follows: TGTGCCAGCAGCGGGGTGAGGCTAGCGGGGAACAATGAGCAGTTCTTC. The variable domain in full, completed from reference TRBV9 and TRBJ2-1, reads DSGVTQTPKHLITATGQRVTLRCSPRSGDLSVYWYQQSLDQGLQFLIQYYNGEERAKGNILERFSAQQFPDLHSELNLSSLELGDSALYFCASSGVRLAGNNEQFFGPGTRLTVL.

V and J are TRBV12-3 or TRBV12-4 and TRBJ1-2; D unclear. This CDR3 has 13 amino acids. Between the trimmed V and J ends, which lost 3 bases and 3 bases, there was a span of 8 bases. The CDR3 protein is CASSFEDYYGYTF. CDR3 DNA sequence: TGTGCCAGCAGTTTCGAGGACTACTATGGCTACACCTTC.

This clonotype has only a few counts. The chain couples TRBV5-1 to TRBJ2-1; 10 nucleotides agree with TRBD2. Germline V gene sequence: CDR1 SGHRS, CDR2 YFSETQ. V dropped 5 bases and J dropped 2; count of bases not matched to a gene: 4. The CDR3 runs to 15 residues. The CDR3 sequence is CASRSLAGAYNEQFF. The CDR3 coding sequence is TGCGCCAGCAGGTCTCTAGCGGGGGCCTACAATGAGCAGTTCTTC.